This T cell receptor (beta chain) was recovered during a study of glioma-infiltrating T cells. TCR alpha and beta CDR3 regions were amplified from RNA using iRepertoire nested multiplex PCR. TCRdb reprocessed the multiplex PCR reads via MiXCR and lists one record per CDR3 protein. The sample holds 300,000 to 450,000 distinct CDR3 sequences, about 40% seen once. CDR1 and CDR2 from the germline V gene are SGHTA and FQGTGA. The CDR3 runs to 18 residues. The ends lost 5 bases at V and 0 bases at J; junction bases unmatched: 7. The sample taken for sequencing was glioma tissue, nonneoplastic brain tissue, or PBMCs (not recorded which). The source is a human donor with low-grade glioma or glioblastoma, undergoing nonglioma brain surgery, or in good health (not recorded which). The chain employs TRBV7-3 and TRBJ2-6, with TRBD1 identical over 10 bases. The CDR3 bases are TGTGCCAGCAGCACGCGACAGGGGGCCTACTCTGGGGCCAACGTCCTGACTTTC. This encodes CASSTRQGAYSGANVLTF. Filled out from reference TRBV7-3 and TRBJ2-6, the complete variable domain reads GAGVSQTPSNKVTEKGKYVELRCDPISGHTALYWYRQSLGQGPEFLIYFQGTGAADDSGLPNDRFFAVRPEGSVSTLKIQRTERGDSAVYLCASSTRQGAYSGANVLTFGAGSRLTVL.